The rows below give T cell receptor beta chains drawn from one sample of a study of blood T cell repertoires in COVID-19. Assay: immunoSEQ multiplex PCR; the TCRdb copy retains only in-frame clones and omits some. The sample includes around 320,000 clones, over 85% of them seen just once. Input material: PBMCs or T cells enriched from blood (not recorded which). The source of these receptors is a woman in her forties or fifties who had been exposed to COVID-19. The CDR3 runs from the conserved cysteine through the conserved F or W. Fields, in order: V gene, J gene, D gene, CDR3 length, clone size, CDR3 DNA, CDR3 protein. D genes are given only for firm matches. Not all rows give a size; the values are once, few, many and, for expanded clones, a class.

V: TRBV19
J: TRBJ1-1
D: NA
length: 16
size: NA
DNA: TGTGCCAGTAGTATAGGTAGCCTCGCTTGGGACACTGAAGCTTTCTTT
CDR3: CASSIGSLAWDTEAFF

V: TRBV7-6
J: TRBJ2-2
D: NA
length: 14
size: NA
DNA: TGTGCCAGCAGCTTAGGGCTTAACACCGGGGAGCTGTTTTTT
CDR3: CASSLGLNTGELFF

V: TRBV4-1
J: TRBJ2-7
D: TRBD2
length: 18
size: NA
DNA: TGCGCCAGCAGCCTCTATTCGCGAGGGACTAGCGGGACCTACGAGCAGTACTTC
CDR3: CASSLYSRGTSGTYEQYF

V: TRBV18
J: TRBJ1-5
D: TRBD1
length: 16
size: once
DNA: TGTGCCAGCACACCTGACAGGGGGAATAGCAATCAGCCCCAGCATTTT
CDR3: CASTPDRGNSNQPQHF

V: TRBV5-1
J: TRBJ2-2
D: NA
length: 15
size: NA
DNA: TGCGCCAGCAGGAAGTGGGACAAAACGACCGGGGAGCTGTTTTTT
CDR3: CASRKWDKTTGELFF

V: TRBV4-1
J: TRBJ2-7
D: TRBD1
length: 12
size: NA
DNA: TGCGCCAGCAGCCCGACAGGGTTCGAGCAGTACTTC
CDR3: CASSPTGFEQYF

V: TRBV6-5
J: TRBJ1-1
D: NA
length: 15
size: NA
DNA: TGTGCCAGCACCCCCGGAGGCGGGAGTATCGCTGAAGCTTTCTTT
CDR3: CASTPGGGSIAEAFF

V: TRBV11-3
J: TRBJ1-1
D: NA
length: 16
size: NA
DNA: TGTGCCAGCAGCTTAGGGGCACGGGATGTGAACACTGAAGCTTTCTTT
CDR3: CASSLGARDVNTEAFF

V: TRBV28
J: TRBJ1-4
D: TRBD1
length: 14
size: NA
DNA: TGTGCCAGCAGGCCCGACAGGGTGAACGAAAAACTGTTTTTT
CDR3: CASRPDRVNEKLFF

V: TRBV12-3/TRBV12-4
J: TRBJ1-2
D: NA
length: 12
size: NA
DNA: TGTGCCAGCAGTTCGGGGGGACATGGCTACACCTTC
CDR3: CASSSGGHGYTF

V: TRBV12-3/TRBV12-4
J: TRBJ1-2
D: TRBD1
length: 13
size: NA
DNA: TGTGCCAGCAGCCCAGGACAGGGTGTTAGCTACACCTTC
CDR3: CASSPGQGVSYTF

V: TRBV6-5
J: TRBJ1-1
D: NA
length: 14
size: NA
DNA: TGTGCCAGCAGTTACTCACAGGGCCAGGGTGAAGCTTTCTTT
CDR3: CASSYSQGQGEAFF

V: TRBV4-1
J: TRBJ1-1
D: NA
length: 14
size: NA
DNA: TGCGCCAGCAGCCAAGAGAGGTCTTTAGGCGAAGCTTTCTTT
CDR3: CASSQERSLGEAFF

V: TRBV4-1
J: TRBJ1-4
D: TRBD1
length: 15
size: NA
DNA: TGCGCCAGCAGCCGATCCGGGACAGCAAATGAAAAACTGTTTTTT
CDR3: CASSRSGTANEKLFF

V: TRBV27
J: TRBJ1-4
D: NA
length: 13
size: NA
DNA: TGTGCCAGCAGTCCCCCGGCCAGGGAAAAACTGTTTTTT
CDR3: CASSPPAREKLFF

V: TRBV14
J: TRBJ2-6
D: TRBD1
length: 22
size: NA
DNA: TGTGCCAGCAGCCGAGGCCAGGACAGGGACCTTTCCTTCAGCTCTGGGGCCAACGTCCTGACTTTC
CDR3: CASSRGQDRDLSFSSGANVLTF

V: TRBV11-2
J: TRBJ1-1
D: TRBD1
length: 13
size: once
DNA: TGTGCCAGCAGCTTAATACAGGGGGACGAAGCTTTCTTT
CDR3: CASSLIQGDEAFF

V: TRBV5-8
J: TRBJ2-3
D: TRBD2
length: 16
size: NA
DNA: TGTGCCAGCAGCGGGGGGGTGAGTTCTAGCACAGATACGCAGTATTTT
CDR3: CASSGGVSSSTDTQYF

V: TRBV29-1
J: TRBJ1-1
D: NA
length: 16
size: NA
DNA: TGCAGCGTCGCTACTGGGCCACTGGAAGAGAACACTGAAGCTTTCTTT
CDR3: CSVATGPLEENTEAFF

V: TRBV2
J: TRBJ1-5
D: NA
length: 12
size: NA
DNA: TGTGCCAGCAGTGAGTCGCGGCAGCCCCAGCATTTT
CDR3: CASSESRQPQHF

V: TRBV3-1/TRBV3-2
J: TRBJ1-3
D: NA
length: 16
size: NA
DNA: TGTGCCAGCAGCCACCGGGACTCCTACTCTGGAAACACCATATATTTT
CDR3: CASSHRDSYSGNTIYF

V: TRBV3-1/TRBV3-2
J: TRBJ2-6
D: TRBD1
length: 17
size: NA
DNA: TGTGCCAGCAGCCCAGGACAGGGGGCCGCTGGGGCCAACGTCCTGACTTTC
CDR3: CASSPGQGAAGANVLTF

V: TRBV29-1
J: TRBJ2-7
D: TRBD1
length: 14
size: NA
DNA: TGCAGCGTTAAGGGACAGATGGACTCCTACGAGCAGTACTTC
CDR3: CSVKGQMDSYEQYF

V: TRBV27
J: TRBJ1-4
D: TRBD1
length: 17
size: NA
DNA: TGTGCCAGCAGTTTAAGTCCGGGACAGGGGGCGAATGAAAAACTGTTTTTT
CDR3: CASSLSPGQGANEKLFF

V: TRBV27
J: TRBJ2-7
D: TRBD2
length: 13
size: NA
DNA: TGTGCCAGCAGTTTCGCGGGGGGGTACGAGCAGTACTTC
CDR3: CASSFAGGYEQYF

V: TRBV18
J: TRBJ1-4
D: NA
length: 14
size: NA
DNA: TGTGCCAGCTCACCGGAGGGGCCCAATGAAAAACTGTTTTTT
CDR3: CASSPEGPNEKLFF

V: TRBV28
J: TRBJ2-4
D: TRBD2
length: 20
size: NA
DNA: TGTGCCAGCAGTTTGGCCCTAGGGGCGACTAGCGGCCTAGCCAAAAACATTCAGTACTTC
CDR3: CASSLALGATSGLAKNIQYF

V: TRBV3-1/TRBV3-2
J: TRBJ1-5
D: NA
length: 14
size: few
DNA: TGTGCCAGCAGCCAAGGTGCAGGGAATCAGCCCCAGCATTTT
CDR3: CASSQGAGNQPQHF

V: TRBV2
J: TRBJ1-6
D: TRBD1
length: 17
size: NA
DNA: TGTGCCAGCAGGTCCCGGACAGGGGAGGCCTATAATTCACCCCTCCACTTT
CDR3: CASRSRTGEAYNSPLHF

V: TRBV6-5
J: TRBJ2-7
D: TRBD1
length: 15
size: NA
DNA: TGTGCCAGCAGTTATTTAGGACAGGGGGCCTACGAGCAGTACTTC
CDR3: CASSYLGQGAYEQYF

V: TRBV27
J: TRBJ2-5
D: NA
length: 16
size: NA
DNA: TGTGCCAGCAGCCAGGGAGGTGGAAAGTACCAAGAGACCCAGTACTTC
CDR3: CASSQGGGKYQETQYF

V: TRBV7-2
J: TRBJ2-2
D: NA
length: 15
size: NA
DNA: TGTGCCAGCAGATCACAGATTCTTAGCACCGGGGAGCTGTTTTTT
CDR3: CASRSQILSTGELFF

V: TRBV5-4
J: TRBJ2-7
D: TRBD1
length: 16
size: few
DNA: TGTGCCAGCAGCTTGGCCCGGACAGGGAACTCCTACGAGCAGTACTTC
CDR3: CASSLARTGNSYEQYF

V: TRBV15
J: TRBJ1-3
D: NA
length: 15
size: once
DNA: TGTGCCACCAGCAGAGCAAACAGCAAAGGAAACACCATATATTTT
CDR3: CATSRANSKGNTIYF

V: TRBV7-9
J: TRBJ2-2
D: TRBD2
length: 17
size: NA
DNA: TGTGCCAGCAGCCCCCCCCTAGCGGGCTCGAACACCGGGGAGCTGTTTTTT
CDR3: CASSPPLAGSNTGELFF

V: TRBV27
J: TRBJ1-2
D: TRBD1
length: 15
size: NA
DNA: TGTGCCAGCAGTCCCCGGACAGGGGGGGGCTATGGCTACACCTTC
CDR3: CASSPRTGGGYGYTF

V: TRBV7-9
J: TRBJ1-5
D: NA
length: 14
size: NA
DNA: TGTGCCAGCAGCTTAGATTATAGCAATCAGCCCCAGCATTTT
CDR3: CASSLDYSNQPQHF

V: TRBV24-1
J: TRBJ2-3
D: NA
length: 15
size: NA
DNA: TGTGCCACCAGTGTCTCCGACAGGTTTGCAGATACGCAGTATTTT
CDR3: CATSVSDRFADTQYF

V: TRBV2
J: TRBJ1-5
D: TRBD1
length: 18
size: NA
DNA: TGTGCCAGCAGTAACGTCGGGACAGGGGGTCCGAGCAATCAGCCCCAGCATTTT
CDR3: CASSNVGTGGPSNQPQHF

V: TRBV27
J: TRBJ1-6
D: TRBD1
length: 12
size: NA
DNA: TGTGCCAGCAGTGACAGGGTTTCACCCCTCCACTTT
CDR3: CASSDRVSPLHF

V: TRBV3-1/TRBV3-2
J: TRBJ2-2
D: NA
length: 11
size: NA
DNA: TGTGCCAGCAGCCAAGCCAGTGGGCTGTTTTTT
CDR3: CASSQASGLFF

V: TRBV11-2
J: TRBJ2-6
D: NA
length: 20
size: once
DNA: TGTGCCAGCAGCTTAGATAATTTCGGGGTCCAATCCCCTGGGGCCAACGTCCTGACTTTC
CDR3: CASSLDNFGVQSPGANVLTF

V: TRBV28
J: TRBJ2-1
D: NA
length: 11
size: NA
DNA: TGTGCCAGCAGTCTCTACAATGAGCAGTTCTTC
CDR3: CASSLYNEQFF

V: TRBV18
J: TRBJ2-1
D: NA
length: 14
size: NA
DNA: TGTGCCAGCTCACAGGGGATAACGGCTCCTGAGCAGTTCTTC
CDR3: CASSQGITAPEQFF

V: TRBV11-2
J: TRBJ2-7
D: NA
length: 18
size: NA
DNA: TGTGCCAGCAGCCCCCGGAACCCGACTCCTTATAGCTCCTACGAGCAGTACTTC
CDR3: CASSPRNPTPYSSYEQYF

V: TRBV11-2
J: TRBJ1-6
D: TRBD1
length: 15
size: few
DNA: TGTGCCAGCAGCTTAGCAGGGGGTATCAATTCACCCCTCCACTTT
CDR3: CASSLAGGINSPLHF

V: TRBV7-9
J: TRBJ2-3
D: NA
length: 16
size: NA
DNA: TGTGCCAGCAGCTTAGTGAGGGAAGCATGGACAGATACGCAGTATTTT
CDR3: CASSLVREAWTDTQYF

V: TRBV29-1
J: TRBJ1-2
D: NA
length: 15
size: NA
DNA: TGCAGCGTTGAAGATAAGCCAGGGGCGACGAGGGGCTACACCTTC
CDR3: CSVEDKPGATRGYTF

V: TRBV28
J: TRBJ2-5
D: NA
length: 15
size: once
DNA: TGTGCCAGCAGTTCCCCCTGGGGGGGCACAGAGACCCAGTACTTC
CDR3: CASSSPWGGTETQYF

V: TRBV24-1
J: TRBJ1-1
D: TRBD1
length: 15
size: NA
DNA: TGTGCCACCAGTGATCCGCTAAGGGGGCACACTGAAGCTTTCTTT
CDR3: CATSDPLRGHTEAFF

V: TRBV5-6
J: TRBJ2-5
D: NA
length: 15
size: NA
DNA: TGTGCCAGCAGCGTGGGGATCATTAGGGGAGAGACCCAGTACTTC
CDR3: CASSVGIIRGETQYF

V: TRBV2
J: TRBJ1-6
D: TRBD1
length: 14
size: NA
DNA: TGTGCCAGCCGTAACAGGGGGACAAATTCACCCCTCCACTTT
CDR3: CASRNRGTNSPLHF

V: TRBV19
J: TRBJ2-1
D: NA
length: 13
size: once
DNA: TGTGCCAGTAGGGATTGGGACTTCAATGAGCAGTTCTTC
CDR3: CASRDWDFNEQFF